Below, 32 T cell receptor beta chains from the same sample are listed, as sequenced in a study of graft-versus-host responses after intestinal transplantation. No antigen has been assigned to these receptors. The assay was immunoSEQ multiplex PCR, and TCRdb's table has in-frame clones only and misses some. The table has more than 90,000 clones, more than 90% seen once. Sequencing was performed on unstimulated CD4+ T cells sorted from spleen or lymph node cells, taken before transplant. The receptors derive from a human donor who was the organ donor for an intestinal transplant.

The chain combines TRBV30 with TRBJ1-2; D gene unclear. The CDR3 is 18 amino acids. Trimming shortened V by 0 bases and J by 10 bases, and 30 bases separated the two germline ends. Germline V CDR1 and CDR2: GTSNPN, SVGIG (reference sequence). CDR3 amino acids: CAWSVRSSSSRPADLYTF. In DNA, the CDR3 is TGTGCCTGGAGTGTACGGAGTTCGAGTTCGCGTCCGGCGGACCTCTACACCTTC.

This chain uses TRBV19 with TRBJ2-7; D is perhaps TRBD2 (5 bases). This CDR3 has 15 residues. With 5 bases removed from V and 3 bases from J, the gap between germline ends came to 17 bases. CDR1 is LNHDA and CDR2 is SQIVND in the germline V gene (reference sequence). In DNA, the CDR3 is TGTGCCAGTAGTGTCGGGGTCCCAGGTGGCTACGAGCAGTACTTC. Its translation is CASSVGVPGGYEQYF.

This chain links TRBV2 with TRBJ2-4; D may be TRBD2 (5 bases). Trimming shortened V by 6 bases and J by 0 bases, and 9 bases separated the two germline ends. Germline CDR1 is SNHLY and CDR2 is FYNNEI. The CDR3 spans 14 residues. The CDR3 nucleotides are TGTGCCAGCAGGAGCGGACTAGCCAAAAACATTCAGTACTTC. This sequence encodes CASRSGLAKNIQYF.

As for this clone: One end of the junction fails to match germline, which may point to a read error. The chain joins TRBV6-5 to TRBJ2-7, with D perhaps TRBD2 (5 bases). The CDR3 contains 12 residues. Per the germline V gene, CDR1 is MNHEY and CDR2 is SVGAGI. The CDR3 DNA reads TGTGCCAGCAGGTCTAGCTCCCACGAGCAGTACTTC. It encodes CASRSSSHEQYF.

The CDR3 region is CASSLGQVQDTQYF. The CDR3 DNA reads TGTGCCAGCAGCTTGGGACAGGTGCAGGATACGCAGTATTTT. The chain uses TRBV5-4 and TRBJ2-3; D perhaps matches TRBD1 (6 bases). Germline V lookup: CDR1 SGHNT, CDR2 YYREEE (reference sequence). V was trimmed by 0 bases and J by 6 bases, leaving 11 bases between them. The CDR3 has 14 amino acids.

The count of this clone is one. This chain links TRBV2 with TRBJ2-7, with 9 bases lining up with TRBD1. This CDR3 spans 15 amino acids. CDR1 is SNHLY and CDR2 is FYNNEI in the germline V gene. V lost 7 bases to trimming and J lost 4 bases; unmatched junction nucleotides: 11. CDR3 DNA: TGTGCCAGCACCCTGGACAGGGGCGGGGATTACGAGCAGTACTTC. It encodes CASTLDRGGDYEQYF. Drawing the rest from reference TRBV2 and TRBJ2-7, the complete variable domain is EPEVTQTPSHQVTQMGQEVILRCVPISNHLYFYWYRQILGQKVEFLVSFYNNEISEKSEIFDDQFSVERPDGSNFTLKIRSTKLEDSAMYFCASTLDRGGDYEQYFGPGTRLTVT.

The CDR3 DNA sequence: TGTGCCTGGAGTGTACCGAGTATAGGGGAGCAGTTCTTC. Residues: CAWSVPSIGEQFF. V and J are TRBV30 and TRBJ2-1; no clear D gene. The CDR3 has 13 amino acids. Trimming cost V 0 bases and J 10 bases, with 13 bases left between them. Germline V gene sequence: CDR1 GTSNPN, CDR2 SVGIG (reference sequence).

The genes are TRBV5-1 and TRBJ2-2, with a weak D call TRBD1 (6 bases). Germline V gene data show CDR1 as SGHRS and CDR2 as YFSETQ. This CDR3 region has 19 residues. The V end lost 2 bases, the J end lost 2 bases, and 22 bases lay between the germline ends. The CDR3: CASSFLPPSLGQNTGELFF. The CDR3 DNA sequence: TGCGCCAGCAGCTTTCTCCCACCATCTTTGGGACAAAACACCGGGGAGCTGTTTTTT.

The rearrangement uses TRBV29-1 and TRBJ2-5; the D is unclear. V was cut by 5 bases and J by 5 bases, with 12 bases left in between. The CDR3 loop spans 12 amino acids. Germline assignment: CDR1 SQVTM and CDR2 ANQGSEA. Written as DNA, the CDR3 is TGCAGCGTTAGTGGGCTTATTGAGACCCAGTACTTC. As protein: CSVSGLIETQYF.

Here the CDR3 reads CASSLVGQGSNEQYF. Here the CDR3 DNA reads TGTGCCAGCAGCTTAGTAGGGCAGGGGAGTAACGAGCAGTACTTC. The chain has TRBV7-9 and TRBJ2-7, with a tentative D call TRBD1 (6 bases). From germline, CDR1 is SEHNR and CDR2 FQNEAQ (reference sequence). The CDR3 sequence is 15 residues long. Trimming took 1 base from V and 5 from J, leaving 15 bases between them. The full variable domain, rest sourced from reference TRBV7-9 and TRBJ2-7, is DTGVSQNPRHKITKRGQNVTFRCDPISEHNRLYWYRQTLGQGPEFLTYFQNEAQLEKSRLLSDRFSAERPKGSFSTLEIQRTEQGDSAMYLCASSLVGQGSNEQYFGPGTRLTVT.

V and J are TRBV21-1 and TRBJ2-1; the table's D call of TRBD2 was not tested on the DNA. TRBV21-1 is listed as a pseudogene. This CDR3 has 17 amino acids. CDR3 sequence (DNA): TGTGCCAGCACTGCCCCCGGGGGGCGAGTGAGGCACAATGAGCAGTTCTTC. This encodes CASTAPGGRVRHNEQFF.

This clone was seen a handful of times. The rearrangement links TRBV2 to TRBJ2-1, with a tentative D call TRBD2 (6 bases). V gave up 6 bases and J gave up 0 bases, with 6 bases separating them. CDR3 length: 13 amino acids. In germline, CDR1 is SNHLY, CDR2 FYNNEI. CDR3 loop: CASSGSSYNEQFF. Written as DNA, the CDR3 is TGTGCCAGCAGCGGGAGCTCCTACAATGAGCAGTTCTTC.

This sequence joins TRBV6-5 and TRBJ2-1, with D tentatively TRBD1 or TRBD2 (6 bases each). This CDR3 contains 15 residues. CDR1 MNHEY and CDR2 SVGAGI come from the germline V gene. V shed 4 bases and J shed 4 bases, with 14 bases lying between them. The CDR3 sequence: CASSWGASNYNEQFF. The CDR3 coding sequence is TGTGCCAGCAGTTGGGGGGCTAGCAATTACAATGAGCAGTTCTTC.

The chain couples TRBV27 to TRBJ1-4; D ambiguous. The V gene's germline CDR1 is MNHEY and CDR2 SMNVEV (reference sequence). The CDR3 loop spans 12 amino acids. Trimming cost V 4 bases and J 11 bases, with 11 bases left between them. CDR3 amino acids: CASSSLDGKLFF. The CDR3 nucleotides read TGTGCCAGCAGTTCCCTAGACGGGAAACTGTTTTTT.

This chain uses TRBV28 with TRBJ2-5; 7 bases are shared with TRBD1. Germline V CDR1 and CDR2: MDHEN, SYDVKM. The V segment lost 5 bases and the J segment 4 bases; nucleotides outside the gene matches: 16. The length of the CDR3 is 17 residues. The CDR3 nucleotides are TGTGCCAGCAGTCGCCCGGCGGGTAGGGGGCTTAGAGAGACCCAGTACTTC. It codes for CASSRPAGRGLRETQYF.

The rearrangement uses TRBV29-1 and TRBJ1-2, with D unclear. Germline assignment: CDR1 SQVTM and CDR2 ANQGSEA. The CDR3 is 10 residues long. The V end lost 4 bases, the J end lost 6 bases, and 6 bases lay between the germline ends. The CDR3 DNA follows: TGCAGCGTTGTGACGAATGGCTACACCTTC. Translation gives CSVVTNGYTF.

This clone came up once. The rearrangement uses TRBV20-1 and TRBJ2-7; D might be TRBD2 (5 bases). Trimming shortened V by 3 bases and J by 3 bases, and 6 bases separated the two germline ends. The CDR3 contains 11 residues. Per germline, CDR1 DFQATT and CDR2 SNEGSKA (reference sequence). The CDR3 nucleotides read TGCAGTGCTAGCGGGAACTACGAGCAGTACTTC. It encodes CSASGNYEQYF.

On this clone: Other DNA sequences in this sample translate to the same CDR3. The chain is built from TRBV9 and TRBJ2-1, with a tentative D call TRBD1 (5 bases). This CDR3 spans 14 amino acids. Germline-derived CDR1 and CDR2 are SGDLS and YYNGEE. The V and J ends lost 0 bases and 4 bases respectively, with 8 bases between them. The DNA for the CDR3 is TGTGCCAGCAGCGTAGGCAGGGCTTACAATGAGCAGTTCTTC. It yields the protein CASSVGRAYNEQFF.

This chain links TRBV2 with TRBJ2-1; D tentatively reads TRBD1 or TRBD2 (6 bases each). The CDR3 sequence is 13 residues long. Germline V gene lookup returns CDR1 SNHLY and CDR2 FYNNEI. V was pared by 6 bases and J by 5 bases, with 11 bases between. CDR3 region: CASSGGADNEQFF. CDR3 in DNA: TGTGCCAGCAGCGGGGGCGCAGACAATGAGCAGTTCTTC.

For the CDR3, the DNA is TGTGCCTGGAGTGTGGAGCGCGCAGCTTTCTTT. Protein: CAWSVERAAFF. J is TRBJ1-1 and V is TRBV30, with D unclear. V was cut by 0 bases and J by 10 bases, with 9 bases left in between. This CDR3 contains 11 residues. Germline V gene lookup returns CDR1 GTSNPN and CDR2 SVGIG (reference sequence).

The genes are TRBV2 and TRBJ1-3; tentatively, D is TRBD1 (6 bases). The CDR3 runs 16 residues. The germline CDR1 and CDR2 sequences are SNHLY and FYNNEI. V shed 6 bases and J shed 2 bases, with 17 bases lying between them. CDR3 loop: CASSYETGFAGNTIYF. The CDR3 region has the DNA TGTGCCAGCAGCTACGAGACAGGTTTCGCTGGAAACACCATATATTTT.

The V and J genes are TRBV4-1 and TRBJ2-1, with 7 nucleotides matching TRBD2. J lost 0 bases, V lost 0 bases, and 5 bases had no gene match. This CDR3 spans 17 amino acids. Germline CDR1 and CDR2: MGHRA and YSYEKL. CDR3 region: CASSQDTASGSYNEQFF. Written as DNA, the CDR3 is TGCGCCAGCAGCCAAGATACTGCTAGCGGCTCCTACAATGAGCAGTTCTTC.

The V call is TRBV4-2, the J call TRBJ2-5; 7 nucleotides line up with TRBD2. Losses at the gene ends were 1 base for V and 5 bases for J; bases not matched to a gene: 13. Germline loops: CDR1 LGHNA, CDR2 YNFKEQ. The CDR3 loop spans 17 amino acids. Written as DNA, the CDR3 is TGTGCCAGCAGCCAAGGCCAAGCGGGATTAGTTTGGGAGACCCAGTACTTC. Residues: CASSQGQAGLVWETQYF.

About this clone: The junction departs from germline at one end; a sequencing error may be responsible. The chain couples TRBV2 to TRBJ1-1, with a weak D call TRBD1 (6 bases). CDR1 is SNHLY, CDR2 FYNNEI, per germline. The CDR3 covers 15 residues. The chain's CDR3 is CANSGRQGRNAEAFF. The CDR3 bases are TGTGCCAACAGCGGCCGTCAGGGGAGGAACGCTGAAGCTTTCTTT.

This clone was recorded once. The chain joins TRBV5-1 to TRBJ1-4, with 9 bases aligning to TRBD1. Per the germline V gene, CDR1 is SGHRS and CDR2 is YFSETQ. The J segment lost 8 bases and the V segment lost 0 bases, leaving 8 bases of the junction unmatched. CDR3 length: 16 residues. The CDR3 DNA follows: TGCGCCAGCAGCTTGGACCCGACAGGGGGTGGAGAAAAACTGTTTTTT. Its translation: CASSLDPTGGGEKLFF. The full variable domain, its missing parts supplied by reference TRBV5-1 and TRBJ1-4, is KAGVTQTPRYLIKTRGQQVTLSCSPISGHRSVSWYQQTPGQGLQFLFEYFSETQRNKGNFPGRFSGRQFSNSRSEMNVSTLELGDSALYLCASSLDPTGGGEKLFFGSGTQLSVL.

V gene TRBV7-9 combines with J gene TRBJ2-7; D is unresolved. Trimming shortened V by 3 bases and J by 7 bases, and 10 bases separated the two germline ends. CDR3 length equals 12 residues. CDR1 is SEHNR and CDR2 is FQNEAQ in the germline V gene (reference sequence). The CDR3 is CASSLDGREQYF. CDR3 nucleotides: TGTGCCAGCAGCTTGGACGGACGGGAGCAGTACTTC.

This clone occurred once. The CDR3 coding sequence is TGTGCCACGGGACAGGGTTGGAATCAGCCCCAGCATTTT. Protein product: CATGQGWNQPQHF. The rearrangement links TRBV7-2 to TRBJ1-5; 9 positions agree with TRBD1. The V gene's germline CDR1 is SGHTA and CDR2 FQGNSA. This CDR3 contains 13 residues. J gave up 4 bases and V 10 bases, and 5 bases lay outside the gene matches.

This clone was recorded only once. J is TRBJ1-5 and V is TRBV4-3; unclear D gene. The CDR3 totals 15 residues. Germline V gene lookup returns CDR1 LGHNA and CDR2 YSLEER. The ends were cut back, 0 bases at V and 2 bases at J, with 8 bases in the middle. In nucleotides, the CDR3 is TGCGCCAGCAGCCAAGACCCGGGTGGCAATCAGCCCCAGCATTTT. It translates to CASSQDPGGNQPQHF.

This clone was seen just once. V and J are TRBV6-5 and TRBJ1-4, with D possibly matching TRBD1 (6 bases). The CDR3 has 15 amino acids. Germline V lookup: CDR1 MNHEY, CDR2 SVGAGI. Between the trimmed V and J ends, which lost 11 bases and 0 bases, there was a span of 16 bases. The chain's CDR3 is CAGHYREATNEKLFF. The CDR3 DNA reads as TGTGCCGGACATTACAGGGAGGCAACTAATGAAAAACTGTTTTTT.

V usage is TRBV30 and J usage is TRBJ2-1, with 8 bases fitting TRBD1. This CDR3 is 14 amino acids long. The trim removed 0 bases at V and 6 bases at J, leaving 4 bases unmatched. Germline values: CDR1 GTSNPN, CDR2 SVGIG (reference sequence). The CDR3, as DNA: TGTGCCTGGAGTGTAGGGGACAGGTCCAATGAGCAGTTCTTC. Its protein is CAWSVGDRSNEQFF.

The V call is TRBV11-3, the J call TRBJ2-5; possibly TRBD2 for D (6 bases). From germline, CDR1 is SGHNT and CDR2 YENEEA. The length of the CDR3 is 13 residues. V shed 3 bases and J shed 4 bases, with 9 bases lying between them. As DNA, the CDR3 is TGTGCCAGCAGCTTCACGGGAGTAGAGACCCAGTACTTC. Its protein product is CASSFTGVETQYF.

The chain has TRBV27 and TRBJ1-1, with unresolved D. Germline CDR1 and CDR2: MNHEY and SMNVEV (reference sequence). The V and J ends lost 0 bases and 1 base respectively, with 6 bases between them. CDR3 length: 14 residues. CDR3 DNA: TGTGCCAGCAGTTTATCGCGCAAGAACACTGAAGCTTTCTTT. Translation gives CASSLSRKNTEAFF.